The 9 T cell receptor beta chains reported below all come from one sample, sequenced in a study of cytomegalovirus exposure and HLA in healthy donors. The PCR made use of 60 Vbeta and 13 Jbeta primers. The data were produced by immunoSEQ multiplex PCR, yet TCRdb's version contains in-frame clones alone and is incomplete. The table lists 150,000 or so clones, more than 70% of them singletons. Sequencing used PBMCs. These receptors came from a woman aged 40 to 50 in good health and CMV-seropositive.

J is TRBJ1-1 and V is TRBV7-2, with no clear D. CDR1 is SGHTA and CDR2 is FQGNSA in the germline V gene. V was trimmed by 3 bases and J by 8 bases, leaving 13 bases between them. This CDR3 has 13 residues. CDR3 loop: CASSFTTTIEAFF. CDR3 in DNA: TGTGCCAGCAGCTTTACCACTACTATCGAAGCTTTCTTT.

V usage is TRBV18 and J usage is TRBJ2-7; no firm D call. Trimming removed 4 bases at V and 6 bases at J, with 13 bases between. This CDR3 is built from 13 residues. Looked up from germline, CDR1 is KGHSH and CDR2 is LQKENI. CDR3 in amino acids: CASSRAKAREQYF. CDR3 nucleotides: TGTGCCAGCTCACGGGCAAAGGCACGCGAGCAGTACTTC.

The V and J genes are TRBV5-1 and TRBJ1-1; perhaps TRBD1 as D (6 bases). The CDR3 has 17 amino acids. V gave up 0 bases and J gave up 11 bases, with 26 bases separating them. The germline V gene encodes CDR1 SGHRS and CDR2 YFSETQ. The CDR3 DNA reads TGCGCCAGCAGCTTGGAAGGACAGATGCTCGTAAGTGATGCGGCTTTCTTT. Translating it yields CASSLEGQMLVSDAAFF.

This chain joins TRBV10-1 and TRBJ2-3; no definite D call. Germline CDR1 is WNHNN and CDR2 is SYGVQD (reference sequence). With 3 bases removed from V and 2 bases from J, the gap between germline ends came to 15 bases. The CDR3 consists of 16 residues. CDR3 residues: CASSESRRGHTDTQYF. The DNA for the CDR3 is TGCGCCAGCAGTGAAAGTCGCCGTGGCCACACAGATACGCAGTATTTT.

The chain joins TRBV19 to TRBJ2-5, with TRBD1 identical over 7 bases. From germline, CDR1 is LNHDA and CDR2 SQIVND (reference sequence). Trimming at V came to 6 bases and at J to 3 bases, leaving 16 bases not matched to a gene. The CDR3 covers 17 residues. Here the CDR3 DNA reads TGTGCCAGTAGCCCCGGACGAACCAGGGGGTCCAAAGAGACCCAGTACTTC. Translated, it gives CASSPGRTRGSKETQYF.

The chain uses TRBV19 and TRBJ2-7, with D possibly matching TRBD2 (7 bases). Germline CDR1 and CDR2: LNHDA and SQIVND (reference sequence). CDR3 length equals 15 residues. The V and J ends lost 4 bases and 3 bases respectively, with 16 bases between them. The CDR3 DNA follows: TGTGCCAGTAGTAGGTCGGGGGGCAATTTCTACGAGCAGTACTTC. Its protein is CASSRSGGNFYEQYF. The whole variable domain, remainder taken from reference TRBV19 and TRBJ2-7, is DGGITQSPKYLFRKEGQNVTLSCEQNLNHDAMYWYRQDPGQGLRLIYYSQIVNDFQKGDIAEGYSVSREKKESFPLTVTSAQKNPTAFYLCASSRSGGNFYEQYFGPGTRLTVT.

This chain uses TRBV7-9 with TRBJ1-1, with 9 bases identical to TRBD1. CDR1 and CDR2 (germline): SEHNR, FQNEAQ (reference sequence). CDR3 length: 14 residues. Losses at the gene ends were 5 bases for V and 7 bases for J; bases not matched to a gene: 8. The DNA for the CDR3 is TGTGCCAGCAGCCTAGACAGGGGGGCTGGTGAAGCTTTCTTT. As protein: CASSLDRGAGEAFF.

CDR3 amino acids: CAISDLARQLGDTQYF. The CDR3 DNA follows: TGTGCCATCAGTGATTTAGCGCGTCAATTGGGAGATACGCAGTATTTT. The chain couples TRBV10-3 to TRBJ2-3, with D possibly matching TRBD2 (5 bases). Per the germline V gene, CDR1 is ENHRY and CDR2 is SYGVKD. This CDR3 contains 16 residues. V was pared by 3 bases and J by 5 bases, with 18 bases between.

This clone was picked up a small number of times. The rearrangement uses TRBV28 and TRBJ1-6, with unresolved D. V lost 5 bases and J lost 10, with 15 bases in between. Germline V gene sequence: CDR1 MDHEN, CDR2 SYDVKM. The CDR3 has 14 residues. The CDR3 DNA sequence: TGTGCCAGCAGTCCGCCTTCAGAATGGTCACCCCTCCACTTT. This codes for CASSPPSEWSPLHF.